The 8 T cell receptor beta chains given below trace back to one sample, sequenced in a study of T cells in Graves' hyperthyroidism and ophthalmopathy. Authors of the study amplified TCR beta CDR3 regions from RNA transcripts. HTBI primers drove first-round RT-PCR of the TCR CDR3. TCRdb independently ran MiXCR on the multiplex PCR reads; one entry per CDR3 protein. Of hundreds of thousands of distinct CDR3 sequences in the sample, around 22% are singletons; the top ten hold approximately 10%. The sequencing input was blood. The receptors were sampled from a woman aged 25 to 39 with Graves' ophthalmopathy.

V gene TRBV6-1 combines with J gene TRBJ1-5, with D possibly matching TRBD1 (6 bases). Germline CDR1 reads MNHNS; CDR2 reads SASEGT. The CDR3 has 14 amino acids. V dropped 5 bases and J dropped 6 bases, with 14 bases sitting between them. The CDR3 region is CASSRYREGQPQHF. For the CDR3, the DNA is TGTGCCAGCAGTAGATACAGGGAAGGTCAGCCCCAGCATTTT.

CDR3 sequence (DNA): TGTGCCAGCAGCTTAGAGCGGGGAGGAGCTTTCTTT. Amino acids: CASSLERGGAFF. This sequence joins TRBV13 and TRBJ1-1; D call uncertain. The CDR3 has 12 residues. Trimming removed 1 base at V and 10 bases at J, with 10 bases between. Germline V gene data show CDR1 as PRHDT and CDR2 as FYEKMQ (reference sequence).

The CDR3 loop reads CASTFEGKGTEAFF. CDR3 coding DNA: TGTGCCAGCACCTTCGAGGGGAAGGGTACTGAAGCTTTCTTT. This chain connects TRBV27 to TRBJ1-1; D is perhaps TRBD1 (5 bases). V lost 7 bases and J lost 5, with 17 bases in between. CDR1 is MNHEY, CDR2 SMNVEV, per germline (reference sequence). CDR3 size: 14 residues.

This clonotype was observed at least ten times. The rearrangement links TRBV7-8 to TRBJ2-5; D is undetermined. The germline V gene has CDR1 SGHVS and CDR2 FQNEAQ. The CDR3 runs 13 residues. Trimming shortened V by 8 bases and J by 0 bases, and 10 bases separated the two germline ends. The CDR3 DNA follows: TGTGCCAGCCAAATAAACAACCAAGAGACCCAGTACTTC. Translation: CASQINNQETQYF.

This clonotype appeared many times. The chain recombines TRBV28 with TRBJ1-1; 11 positions agree with TRBD1. This CDR3 has 14 amino acids. The ends lost 5 bases at V and 10 bases at J; junction bases unmatched: 9. Per the germline V gene, CDR1 is MDHEN and CDR2 is SYDVKM. The CDR3: CASSLPGQGVVAFF. The CDR3 DNA follows: TGTGCCAGCAGTCTACCGGGACAGGGGGTGGTAGCTTTCTTT.

J is TRBJ1-1 and V is TRBV6-1, with D uncertain. Trimming cost V 2 bases and J 3 bases, with 13 bases left between them. Per germline, CDR1 MNHNS and CDR2 SASEGT. This CDR3 contains 15 residues. The CDR3 region is CASSELGFLDTEAFF. As DNA, the CDR3 is TGTGCCAGCAGTGAATTAGGTTTCTTGGACACTGAAGCTTTCTTT.

The CDR3 DNA follows: TGTGCCAGCAGCTACGCGTCCCGGTATAGCAATCAGCCCCAGCATTTT. Residues: CASSYASRYSNQPQHF. The genes are TRBV6-5 and TRBJ1-5; D gene ambiguous. Germline CDR1 reads MNHEY; CDR2 reads SVGAGI. The CDR3 contains 16 residues. Trimming shortened V by 6 bases and J by 0 bases, and 15 bases separated the two germline ends.

This clonotype occurred many times. The rearrangement joins TRBV27 to TRBJ1-2; unclear D gene. Germline values: CDR1 MNHEY, CDR2 SMNVEV (reference sequence). The CDR3 runs to 14 residues. V was clipped by 2 bases and J by 1 base, with 8 bases between them. The CDR3 coding sequence is TGTGCCAGCAGTTTACGACAATTTAACTATGGCTACACCTTC. Translation: CASSLRQFNYGYTF.